A selection of T cell receptor beta chains follows, all from one sample in a study of response to subunit inactivated influenza vaccine. Each CDR3 protein is one row after TCRdb ran MiXCR on the RT-PCR reads. This sample yields about 190,000 distinct CDR3 sequences, of which approximately 14% are seen a single time; about 25% belongs to the top ten. Sequencing was performed on CD8+ T cells sorted from PBMCs, taken around 5 days after vaccination. Receptor source: a man aged 50-60 years who received an inactivated influenza vaccine. Each CDR3 is given with its conserved first and last residue. D genes are given only for firm matches. Clone size is shown for a subset of rows, as once, few, many or a class of expanded clone.

v_gene,d_gene,abundance,j_gene,CDR3nt,CDR3aa
TRBV11-2,TRBD2,few,TRBJ2-1,TGTGCCAGCAGCTTACGACTAGCGGTGGGGAATGAGCAGTTCTTC,CASSLRLAVGNEQFF
TRBV20-1,TRBD1,few,TRBJ2-2,TGCAGTGCCCAGACAGGGACAGGCGGGGAGCTGTTTTTT,CSAQTGTGGELFF
TRBV11-2,TRBD2,NA,TRBJ2-3,TGTGCCAGCAGCTTAGTGCGGGGGGATACGCAGTATTTT,CASSLVRGDTQYF
TRBV29-1,NA,few,TRBJ1-1,TGCAGCGTTGAAGGGGGCGGTGCTGAAGCTTTCTTT,CSVEGGGAEAFF
TRBV20-1,NA,NA,TRBJ1-1,TGCAGTGCTAGGGAGCCGACATCCCCGAACACTGAAGCTTTCTTT,CSAREPTSPNTEAFF
TRBV29-1,NA,few,TRBJ1-2,TGCAGCGTTGAGGCCAGGGACCACTATGGCTACACCTTC,CSVEARDHYGYTF
TRBV11-2,TRBD1,NA,TRBJ2-7,TGTGCCAGCAGCTTATCCAGGGGGTTGACCGAGCAGTACTTC,CASSLSRGLTEQYF
TRBV18,TRBD1,NA,TRBJ1-5,TGTGCCAGCTCACCAGACAGGGGGGATCCCCAGCATTTT,CASSPDRGDPQHF
TRBV29-1,TRBD1,many,TRBJ1-1,TGCAGCGTTGAAGATCGTGGGACAGCTCGCTTCATGAACACTGAAGCTTTCTTT,CSVEDRGTARFMNTEAFF
TRBV5-1,TRBD2,few,TRBJ2-3,TGCGCCAGCAGCTTGGCGGCGGGGGGGTCGTTCGCAGATACGCAGTATTTT,CASSLAAGGSFADTQYF
TRBV11-2,NA,NA,TRBJ2-5,TGTGCCAGCAGCTTAGAGGCTAGTATCAGGGGCCCGGAAGGGGACCAGTACTTC,CASSLEASIRGPEGDQYF
TRBV15,NA,NA,TRBJ2-7,TGTGCCACCAGCAGAGATTTGGGGCCCAGAACCTACGAGCAGTACTTC,CATSRDLGPRTYEQYF
TRBV6-2/TRBV6-3,NA,NA,TRBJ2-1,TGTGCCAGCAGTTACTCCCCCAATGAGCAGTTCTTC,CASSYSPNEQFF
TRBV20-1,TRBD1,NA,TRBJ1-1,TGCAGTGCTAGAGATATAGACAGGGGGTGGACTGAAGCTTTCTTT,CSARDIDRGWTEAFF
TRBV7-9,NA,NA,TRBJ1-2,TGTGCCAGCAGCTTTGGTCACCGGGGCTACACCTTC,CASSFGHRGYTF
TRBV7-9,NA,few,TRBJ2-7,TGTGCCAGCAGCTTACATGGAAGTTCCTACGAGCAGTACTTC,CASSLHGSSYEQYF
TRBV12-3/TRBV12-4,NA,many,TRBJ2-7,TGTGCCAGCAGTTTCAGGGGGGCGTACGAGCAGTACTTC,CASSFRGAYEQYF
TRBV29-1,TRBD2,many,TRBJ2-1,TGCAGCGTCTGCGGGGGGCGCGACGGGGATTACAATGAGCAGTTCTTC,CSVCGGRDGDYNEQFF
TRBV6-1,TRBD2,NA,TRBJ2-7,TGTGCCAGCAGTCTCGGTATTAGCGGGAGTTACGAGCAGTACTTC,CASSLGISGSYEQYF
TRBV12-3/TRBV12-4,TRBD2,NA,TRBJ2-2,TGTGCCAGCAGTCGACTAGCGGGGGAGGGCACCGGGGAGCTGTTTTTT,CASSRLAGEGTGELFF
TRBV20-1,TRBD2,few,TRBJ2-1,TGCAGTGCAGACGGGACTAGCGGGAGAAACAATGAGCAGTTCTTC,CSADGTSGRNNEQFF
TRBV7-8,TRBD2,few,TRBJ2-1,TGTGCCAGCAGCTCTGGACTAGCGGGGATGAGTGAGCAGTTCTTC,CASSSGLAGMSEQFF
TRBV5-1,NA,NA,TRBJ2-7,TGCGCCAGCAGCCCCGCAGACGGGGCTTATTCCTACGAGCAGTACTTC,CASSPADGAYSYEQYF
TRBV7-9,NA,NA,TRBJ2-3,TGTGCCAGCTACCCCCGGGGCGACTTCACAGATACGCAGTATTTT,CASYPRGDFTDTQYF
TRBV2,NA,NA,TRBJ2-1,TGTGCCAGCAGTGAATGGACCGCTTACAATGAGCAGTTCTTC,CASSEWTAYNEQFF
TRBV12-3/TRBV12-4,NA,many,TRBJ2-2,TGTGCCAGCAGTCCTCCAACCGGGGAGCTGTTTTTT,CASSPPTGELFF
TRBV7-9,TRBD2,NA,TRBJ2-1,TGTGCCAGCAGCTTACTAGCGGGGGTAGACAATGAGCAGTTCTTC,CASSLLAGVDNEQFF
TRBV7-6,NA,few,TRBJ2-1,TGTGCCAGCAGCTTAGTAGCCTTGGGGAGTCGCCACAATGAGCAGTTCTTC,CASSLVALGSRHNEQFF
TRBV20-1,NA,few,TRBJ1-1,TGCAGTGCTAGGCCCCGACAGGAAAGGAACACTGAAGCTTTCTTT,CSARPRQERNTEAFF
TRBV6-5,TRBD2,few,TRBJ2-1,TGTGCCAGCAGTTACGCGACTAGCGGTCTCAATGAGCAGTTCTTC,CASSYATSGLNEQFF
TRBV12-3/TRBV12-4,NA,NA,TRBJ2-5,TGTGCCAGCAGTTTAGCGTCCACTGAAGAGACCCAGTACTTC,CASSLASTEETQYF
TRBV20-1,NA,few,TRBJ2-7,TGCAGTGCTGATAATCACGCGCTTCCCTACGAGCAGTACTTC,CSADNHALPYEQYF
TRBV10-3,NA,few,TRBJ2-2,TGTGCCATCAGTGGTCAGGCTCTGGTGTACACCGGGGAGCTGTTTTTT,CAISGQALVYTGELFF
TRBV28,NA,NA,TRBJ2-1,TGTGCCAGCAGTTTAGGAGAAGACAATGAGCAGTTCTTC,CASSLGEDNEQFF
TRBV28,NA,many,TRBJ2-3,TGTGCCAGCTCGCCATCCGGGGGGCGCGGAGATACGCAGTATTTT,CASSPSGGRGDTQYF
TRBV14,NA,NA,TRBJ1-1,TGTGCCAGCAAAGGGGGTAGGAACACTCAGAACACTGAAGCTTTCTTT,CASKGGRNTQNTEAFF
TRBV2,TRBD2,NA,TRBJ2-3,TGTGCCAGCAGTGACTTGCGGGAGTACACAGATACGCAGTATTTT,CASSDLREYTDTQYF
TRBV7-9,NA,NA,TRBJ2-1,TGTGCCAGCAGCTCCGTGGGTGGCAATGAGCAGTTCTTC,CASSSVGGNEQFF
TRBV28,NA,few,TRBJ2-7,TGTGCCAGCAGTTGGGCTCTAGGGCAGGGGACCTCCTACGAGCAGTACTTC,CASSWALGQGTSYEQYF
TRBV27,TRBD1,NA,TRBJ2-7,TGTGCCAGCAGTTTGGGACAGGGATACCACGAGCAGTACTTC,CASSLGQGYHEQYF
TRBV7-6,TRBD1,few,TRBJ2-7,TGTGCCAGCAGCCCTTCTACCGGGACAGGGACCGAGCAGTACTTC,CASSPSTGTGTEQYF
TRBV7-9,NA,few,TRBJ2-3,TGTGCCAGCAGCCCCATGGGAGGATACCGCACAGATACGCAGTATTTT,CASSPMGGYRTDTQYF
TRBV29-1,TRBD2,NA,TRBJ2-1,TGCAGCGTCGCCTCCGGGACTAGCGCATTCAATGAGCAGTTCTTC,CSVASGTSAFNEQFF
TRBV2,NA,NA,TRBJ2-5,TGTGCCAGCGCCCCTTTTGGGGGCCGGGAGACCCAGTACTTC,CASAPFGGRETQYF
TRBV20-1,NA,few,TRBJ2-7,TGCAGTGCTACGGGGACCCCGGACACCTACGAGCAGTACTTC,CSATGTPDTYEQYF
TRBV6-9,NA,NA,TRBJ2-2,TGTGTCCAGACTGCGAACACCGGGGAGCTGTTTTTT,CVQTANTGELFF
TRBV6-7,NA,NA,TRBJ2-5,TGTGCCAGCAGTTTCCCGGATACAGTGAACCAAGAGACCCAGTACTTC,CASSFPDTVNQETQYF
TRBV2,TRBD2,NA,TRBJ2-1,TGTGCCAGCAGGGAAACTAGCGGGGCGATGTACAATGAGCAGTTCTTC,CASRETSGAMYNEQFF
TRBV6-1,TRBD2,few,TRBJ2-1,TGTGCCAGCAGTGTTACGGGACTAGCGGGAGCTGAGCAGTTCTTC,CASSVTGLAGAEQFF
TRBV28,NA,NA,TRBJ2-3,TGTGCCAGCAGTGCCCTGGCGGGCGTACCCTTGGATACGCAGTATTTT,CASSALAGVPLDTQYF
TRBV20-1,NA,NA,TRBJ1-5,TGCAGTGCTTGCAGGGACTATCAGCCCCAGCATTTT,CSACRDYQPQHF
TRBV24-1,NA,few,TRBJ1-1,TGTGCCACCAGTTCCCTCGGGGGGGCTGAAGCTTTCTTT,CATSSLGGAEAFF
TRBV4-2,NA,NA,TRBJ2-7,TGTGCCAGCAGCCAAGAGGAGGGATACTACGAGCAGTACTTC,CASSQEEGYYEQYF
TRBV27,NA,few,TRBJ2-1,TGTGCCAGCAGAACACAGGGCTCCTACAATGAGCAGTTCTTC,CASRTQGSYNEQFF
TRBV6-5,TRBD2,NA,TRBJ2-1,TGTGCCAGCAGTTACGCGGGCGGGAGGGCCCTCGGGTCCTACAATGAGCAGTTCTTC,CASSYAGGRALGSYNEQFF